Listed here are 13 T cell receptor beta chains from one sample, sequenced in a study of blood T cell repertoires in COVID-19. Clones were sequenced by immunoSEQ multiplex PCR, and TCRdb holds only the in-frame ones, with some missing. The sample carries roughly 25,000 clones, about 92% recorded once. The sequenced sample consisted of peripheral blood. The receptors come from a man between 65 and 85 years old with active COVID-19.

V usage is TRBV13 and J usage is TRBJ2-7, with TRBD2 as a possible D gene (5 bases). This CDR3 is 16 amino acids long. Germline values: CDR1 PRHDT, CDR2 FYEKMQ (reference sequence). V lost 6 bases to trimming and J lost 2 bases, with 20 bases between them. The CDR3 protein is CASSPAGGGGAYEQYF. The DNA for the CDR3 is TGTGCCAGCAGTCCGGCGGGCGGAGGCGGTGCCTACGAGCAGTACTTC.

This clone was detected a few times. The V call is TRBV12-3 or TRBV12-4, the J call TRBJ2-3; no firm D call. V gave up 5 bases and J gave up 4 bases, with 10 bases separating them. CDR3 length: 13 residues. CDR3 region: CASSPAAPDTQYF. The CDR3 DNA follows: TGTGCCAGCAGTCCCGCAGCGCCAGATACGCAGTATTTT.

V is TRBV28 and J is TRBJ1-5; TRBD1 agrees at 9 bases. Trimming took 4 bases from V and 1 from J; bases not matched to a gene: 2. This CDR3 comprises 15 residues. Germline V CDR1 and CDR2: MDHEN, SYDVKM. Written as DNA, the CDR3 is TGTGCCAGCAGTTCACAGGGGGCAAGCAATCAGCCCCAGCATTTT. Its translation is CASSSQGASNQPQHF.

The chain recombines TRBV5-3 with TRBJ2-7; D ambiguous. TRBV5-3 is filed as an ORF, its function uncertain. The germline V and J ends were trimmed by 4 bases and 6 bases, with 23 bases remaining between them. CDR3 length: 16 residues. CDR3 sequence: CARSPPVKRRVLEQYF. CDR3 coding DNA: TGTGCCAGAAGCCCCCCGGTGAAGCGTCGCGTTCTCGAGCAGTACTTC.

The V gene is TRBV6-2 or TRBV6-3, the J gene TRBJ2-2; possibly TRBD2 for D (7 bases). V was pared by 4 bases and J by 0 bases, with 21 bases between. The germline CDR1 and CDR2 sequences are MNHEY and SVGEGT. The CDR3 covers 19 residues. CDR3 in amino acids: CASSSGGPDFLANTGELFF. In DNA, the CDR3 is TGTGCCAGCAGTTCCGGGGGGCCCGATTTCTTAGCGAACACCGGGGAGCTGTTTTTT.

This chain uses TRBV18 with TRBJ1-2; 7 bases map to TRBD1. Germline V gives CDR1 KGHSH, CDR2 LQKENI. The CDR3 is 14 residues long. V lost 4 bases and J lost 6; bases outside the gene matches: 8. The DNA of the CDR3 is TGTGCCAGCTCACTATCCGGGACAGAGAATGGCTACACCTTC. It is translated as CASSLSGTENGYTF.

The V gene is TRBV28, the J gene TRBJ2-1; D is undetermined. The CDR3 consists of 14 residues. The germline CDR1 and CDR2 sequences are MDHEN and SYDVKM. Deletions cut 7 bases from V and 7 bases from J, with 17 bases between. The CDR3 sequence is CASKKLVGMNEQFF. The CDR3, as DNA: TGTGCCAGCAAAAAGCTAGTAGGTATGAATGAGCAGTTCTTC. The full variable domain, in which reference TRBV28 and TRBJ2-1 provide the parts outside the CDR3, is DVKVTQSSRYLVKRTGEKVFLECVQDMDHENMFWYRQDPGLGLRLIYFSYDVKMKEKGDIPEGYSVSREKKERFSLILESASTNQTSMYLCASKKLVGMNEQFFGPGTRLTVL.

This clone was counted once. CDR3 residues: CASSLLGGGTGELFF. The DNA for the CDR3 is TGTGCCAGCAGCTTACTGGGAGGGGGCACCGGGGAGCTGTTTTTT. This chain joins TRBV7-6 and TRBJ2-2; TRBD2 might be the D (7 bases). CDR1 is SGHVS, CDR2 FNYEAQ, per germline. Trimming left V 2 bases short and J 4 bases short, with 11 bases between. The CDR3 runs to 15 residues.

The V call is TRBV11-2, the J call TRBJ1-2; 8 bases fit TRBD1. Germline V gene sequence: CDR1 SGHAT, CDR2 FQNNGV. The CDR3 is 15 amino acids. The ends lost 3 bases at V and 1 base at J; junction bases unmatched: 4. As DNA, the CDR3 is TGTGCCAGCAGCTTGAGGACAGGGCGTAACTATGGCTACACCTTC. It yields the protein CASSLRTGRNYGYTF.

The chain joins TRBV5-4 to TRBJ1-2, with 10 bases identical to TRBD1. Per the germline V gene, CDR1 is SGHNT and CDR2 is YYREEE (reference sequence). The CDR3 is 15 amino acids. V was clipped by 4 bases and J by 3 bases; unmatched bases: 6. The CDR3 nucleotides are TGTGCCAGCAGCCCTGGGACAGGGGTGGACTATGGCTACACCTTC. Amino acid sequence: CASSPGTGVDYGYTF.

V and J are TRBV18 and TRBJ2-7, with a weak D call TRBD1 (6 bases). Trimming removed 0 bases from V and 2 bases from J, with 11 bases in between. This CDR3 has 15 residues. CDR1 KGHSH and CDR2 LQKENI come from the germline V gene. For the CDR3, the DNA is TGTGCCAGCTCACCACCGGCAGGGGTAACCTACGAGCAGTACTTC. This codes for CASSPPAGVTYEQYF.

The gene calls are TRBV18 and TRBJ2-7, with TRBD2 matching over 7 bases. Germline loops: CDR1 KGHSH, CDR2 LQKENI. The ends lost 3 bases at V and 6 bases at J; junction bases unmatched: 11. The CDR3 spans 15 residues. The CDR3 loop is CASSPPTSLRSEQYF. CDR3 bases: TGTGCCAGCTCACCCCCGACTAGCCTCCGTAGCGAGCAGTACTTC.

The CDR3 is CASSLDTGDKVGYTF. CDR3 DNA sequence: TGTGCCAGCAGTTTAGACACAGGGGACAAAGTTGGCTACACCTTC. The gene calls are TRBV28 and TRBJ1-2; 7 bases are a match to TRBD1. V lost 2 bases and J lost 7; bases outside the gene matches: 10. The CDR3 has 15 amino acids. Germline loops: CDR1 MDHEN, CDR2 SYDVKM.